These 29 T cell receptor beta chains came from one sample sequenced in a study of blood T cell repertoires in COVID-19. Some clones are missing from TCRdb's copy, which holds only in-frame ones; the method was immunoSEQ multiplex PCR. Among around 110,000 clones listed, 75% to 90% were seen once. The sequenced material came from peripheral blood. The origin of the receptors is a woman in her 70s with acute or convalescent COVID-19.

The chain carries TRBV30 and TRBJ2-5, with 10 positions matching TRBD2. V lost 7 bases and J lost 2; bases outside the gene matches: 13. In germline, CDR1 is GTSNPN, CDR2 SVGIG (reference sequence). This CDR3 comprises 16 residues. CDR3: CASLSRLAGRQETQYF. The CDR3 DNA reads TGTGCCTCCCTCTCAAGACTAGCGGGTAGACAAGAGACCCAGTACTTC.

V gene TRBV7-2 combines with J gene TRBJ2-3; D is undetermined. The V end was cut by 4 bases, the J end by 4 bases, with 12 bases between. The germline V gene encodes CDR1 SGHTA and CDR2 FQGNSA. The CDR3 has 14 amino acids. Here the CDR3 reads CASSSHPLADTQYF. The CDR3 coding sequence is TGTGCCAGCAGCTCCCATCCCCTAGCAGATACGCAGTATTTT. Looking up the rest from reference TRBV7-2 and TRBJ2-3 gives the full variable domain: GAGVSQSPSNKVTEKGKDVELRCDPISGHTALYWYRQSLGQGLEFLIYFQGNSAPDKSGLPSDRFSAERTGGSVSTLTIQRTQQEDSAVYLCASSSHPLADTQYFGPGTRLTVL.

The V and J genes are TRBV7-2 and TRBJ2-7, with 9 bases lining up with TRBD1. The V gene end was trimmed by 5 bases and the J gene end by 3 bases; junction bases not matched to a gene: 8. The CDR3 runs 15 residues. Germline V CDR1 and CDR2: SGHTA, FQGNSA. The CDR3 sequence: CASSRGTGIGYEQYF. The DNA for the CDR3 is TGTGCCAGCAGCCGGGGGACAGGGATAGGCTACGAGCAGTACTTC.

This rearrangement joins TRBV2 to TRBJ2-3; TRBD2 matches 10 bases. CDR1 and CDR2 (germline): SNHLY, FYNNEI. After removal of 2 bases from V and 7 bases from J, the junction contained 9 bases not matched to a gene. The CDR3 covers 16 residues. This chain's CDR3 is CASSERSGGARNTQYF. CDR3 coding DNA: TGTGCCAGCAGTGAAAGAAGCGGGGGGGCGAGGAATACGCAGTATTTT.

This clone has a handful of counts. The V and J genes are TRBV5-1 and TRBJ1-2, with 7 bases aligning to TRBD1. V lost 2 bases, J lost 4 bases, and 8 bases stayed unmatched. There are 15 residues in the CDR3. The germline CDR1 and CDR2 sequences are SGHRS and YFSETQ. CDR3 protein: CASSLLDRFGYGYTF. The DNA of the CDR3 is TGCGCCAGCAGCTTATTGGACAGGTTCGGCTATGGCTACACCTTC.

The chain is built from TRBV12-3 or TRBV12-4 and TRBJ1-1; D unresolved. This CDR3 is 13 amino acids long. V lost 1 base and J 5 bases, leaving 8 bases between the germline ends. The CDR3: CASSLGPGTEAFF. The CDR3 nucleotides read TGTGCCAGCAGTTTAGGTCCGGGGACTGAAGCTTTCTTT.

The chain couples TRBV6-5 to TRBJ2-7; 8 bases fit TRBD2. J was trimmed by 7 bases and V by 7 bases; bases with no gene match: 9. The germline CDR1 and CDR2 sequences are MNHEY and SVGAGI. The CDR3 contains 13 residues. The CDR3 sequence: CASTTSGTAEQYF. In nucleotides, the CDR3 is TGTGCCAGCACTACTAGCGGAACTGCTGAGCAGTACTTC.

This chain joins TRBV7-8 and TRBJ2-2, with TRBD1 as a possible D gene (6 bases). With 7 bases removed from V and 5 bases from J, the gap between germline ends came to 20 bases. There are 16 residues in the CDR3. The germline V gene encodes CDR1 SGHVS and CDR2 FQNEAQ. The CDR3 DNA sequence: TGTGCCAGCATGTTGGTCGGTCTAACAGGGACCGGGGAGCTGTTTTTT. Protein: CASMLVGLTGTGELFF.

The chain combines TRBV6-5 with TRBJ1-2; possible D gene TRBD1, 5 bases. Looked up from germline, CDR1 is MNHEY and CDR2 is SVGAGI. The CDR3 sequence is 14 residues long. V lost 6 bases and J 3 bases, leaving 14 bases between the germline ends. CDR3 residues: CASRAPGTDYGYTF. Written as DNA, the CDR3 is TGTGCCAGCAGGGCCCCCGGGACTGACTATGGCTACACCTTC.

The chain recombines TRBV6-5 with TRBJ1-2, with D possibly matching TRBD1 (6 bases). The length of the CDR3 is 12 residues. From germline, CDR1 is MNHEY and CDR2 SVGAGI. V lost 2 bases, J lost 5 bases, and 6 bases lay in between. CDR3 in amino acids: CASSYRGYGYTF. The DNA of the CDR3 is TGTGCCAGCAGTTACAGGGGGTATGGCTACACCTTC.

V is TRBV5-1 and J is TRBJ1-1; D remains ambiguous. V lost 0 bases and J 4 bases, leaving 13 bases between the germline ends. Germline-derived CDR1 and CDR2 are SGHRS and YFSETQ. This CDR3 has 15 residues. The CDR3 DNA reads TGCGCCAGCAGCTTGGCCGGAGATGCGGGCACTGAAGCTTTCTTT. Encoded protein: CASSLAGDAGTEAFF.

There are a few counts of this clone. The chain combines TRBV10-1 with TRBJ2-7; D remains unclear. The length of the CDR3 is 14 residues. Germline V gives CDR1 WNHNN, CDR2 SYGVQD (reference sequence). Deletions cut 6 bases from V and 10 bases from J, with 22 bases between. CDR3 residues: CASRSLYPSLVQYF. The CDR3 DNA sequence: TGCGCCAGCAGGTCGCTTTATCCCTCCTTAGTCCAGTACTTC.

This sequence joins TRBV19 and TRBJ2-7, with 13 bases fitting TRBD2. The V gene end was trimmed by 4 bases and the J gene end by 8 bases; junction bases not matched to a gene: 11. This CDR3 spans 16 amino acids. CDR1 and CDR2 from the germline V gene are LNHDA and SQIVND (reference sequence). The CDR3 bases are TGTGCCAGTAGTACCCGACTAGCGGGAGGACTAAGGAAGCAGTACTTC. Residues: CASSTRLAGGLRKQYF.

This clone was observed a handful of times. V is TRBV10-1 and J is TRBJ2-3, with 7 bases that match TRBD1. The V segment lost 8 bases and the J segment 2 bases; nucleotides outside the gene matches: 4. CDR1 and CDR2 (germline): WNHNN, SYGVQD (reference sequence). This CDR3 spans 13 amino acids. As DNA, the CDR3 is TGCGCCAGCTCGGACAGGCCCACAGATACGCAGTATTTT. It yields the protein CASSDRPTDTQYF.

The V gene is TRBV5-1, the J gene TRBJ1-1; a weak D match, TRBD1 (6 bases). Deletions cut 4 bases from V and 1 base from J, with 8 bases between. The germline V gene encodes CDR1 SGHRS and CDR2 YFSETQ. The CDR3 is 13 residues long. The CDR3 region is CASSVQGNTEAFF. Written as DNA, the CDR3 is TGCGCCAGCAGCGTACAGGGGAACACTGAAGCTTTCTTT. Complete variable domain (other parts from reference TRBV5-1 and TRBJ1-1): KAGVTQTPRYLIKTRGQQVTLSCSPISGHRSVSWYQQTPGQGLQFLFEYFSETQRNKGNFPGRFSGRQFSNSRSEMNVSTLELGDSALYLCASSVQGNTEAFFGQGTRLTVV.

This rearrangement joins TRBV9 to TRBJ2-1, with D perhaps TRBD1 (6 bases). Germline CDR1 is SGDLS and CDR2 is YYNGEE. The CDR3 length is 14 residues. V shed 2 bases and J shed 2 bases, with 8 bases lying between them. CDR3 region: CASSVQGTYNEQFF. DNA for the CDR3: TGTGCCAGCAGCGTCCAGGGGACCTACAATGAGCAGTTCTTC. Based on the CDR3 plus reference TRBV9 and TRBJ2-1, the full variable domain is DSGVTQTPKHLITATGQRVTLRCSPRSGDLSVYWYQQSLDQGLQFLIQYYNGEERAKGNILERFSAQQFPDLHSELNLSSLELGDSALYFCASSVQGTYNEQFFGPGTRLTVL.

This sequence joins TRBV5-1 and TRBJ2-5, with 7 bases identical to TRBD1. CDR3 length: 14 residues. Germline CDR1 and CDR2: SGHRS and YFSETQ. J was trimmed by 2 bases and V by 2 bases; bases with no gene match: 3. The CDR3 DNA reads TGCGCCAGCAGCTTACCGGGACAGCAAGAGACCCAGTACTTC. Its translation is CASSLPGQQETQYF.

This rearrangement joins TRBV9 to TRBJ2-1; 10 nucleotides align to TRBD2. From germline, CDR1 is SGDLS and CDR2 YYNGEE. The CDR3 covers 18 residues. With 0 bases clipped from V and 3 bases from J, the junction kept 9 bases outside the gene matches. CDR3 loop: CASSVGLAGSPGYNEQFF. CDR3 sequence (DNA): TGTGCCAGCAGCGTAGGACTAGCGGGTTCCCCCGGCTACAATGAGCAGTTCTTC.

J is TRBJ2-7 and V is TRBV12-3 or TRBV12-4; D might be TRBD1 (5 bases). The CDR3 has 13 amino acids. The V and J ends lost 4 bases and 2 bases respectively, with 9 bases between them. This chain's CDR3 is CASSSTVPYEQYF. The CDR3 DNA is TGTGCCAGCAGTTCGACAGTACCCTACGAGCAGTACTTC.

The rearrangement uses TRBV6-5 and TRBJ1-1; D not certain. The CDR3 has 11 amino acids. V lost 9 bases and J lost 3, with 8 bases in between. CDR1 is MNHEY and CDR2 is SVGAGI in the germline V gene. CDR3 residues: CASRTHTEAFF. For the CDR3, the DNA is TGTGCCAGTCGGACTCACACTGAAGCTTTCTTT.

V usage is TRBV3-1 (or the pseudogene TRBV3-2) and J usage is TRBJ2-3; 8 bases are a match to TRBD2. Trimming at V came to 4 bases and at J to 3 bases, leaving 6 bases not matched to a gene. The V gene's germline CDR1 is LGHDT and CDR2 YNNKEL (reference sequence). This CDR3 spans 15 amino acids. CDR3 bases: TGTGCCAGCAGCCCGCGGGGACTAGTGACAGATACGCAGTATTTT. Its protein is CASSPRGLVTDTQYF.

This chain joins TRBV30 and TRBJ2-7, with 7 bases that match TRBD2. This CDR3 spans 12 amino acids. Germline-derived CDR1 and CDR2 are GTSNPN and SVGIG (reference sequence). V dropped 2 bases and J dropped 7; count of bases not matched to a gene: 5. The CDR3 DNA reads as TGTGCCTGGAGTCGGGGGGAGAGGGAGCAGTACTTC. The encoded protein is CAWSRGEREQYF.

V usage is TRBV6-5 and J usage is TRBJ2-1; D unclear. The CDR3 extends over 15 amino acids. Germline loops: CDR1 MNHEY, CDR2 SVGAGI. The ends were cut back, 6 bases at V and 0 bases at J, with 12 bases in the middle. The CDR3 region is CASSRGRSSYNEQFF. The CDR3 DNA reads TGTGCCAGCAGCCGTGGTCGGAGCTCCTACAATGAGCAGTTCTTC.

This clone was detected a few times. The chain joins TRBV6-4 to TRBJ2-3; D not certain. The CDR3 length is 11 residues. Trimming took 6 bases from V and 5 from J, leaving 6 bases between them. Germline CDR1 MRHNA, CDR2 SNTAGT. The CDR3 reads CASRFLDTQYF. Here the CDR3 DNA reads TGTGCCAGCAGATTTCTAGATACGCAGTATTTT.

This clone turned up a few times. The chain joins TRBV19 to TRBJ1-5, with 9 positions matching TRBD1. The CDR3 length is 15 residues. V gave up 5 bases and J gave up 0 bases; unmatched junction bases: 2. Germline V CDR1 and CDR2: LNHDA, SQIVND (reference sequence). CDR3 loop: CASSDRGYSNQPQHF. In DNA, the CDR3 is TGTGCCAGTAGTGACAGGGGGTATAGCAATCAGCCCCAGCATTTT.

This sequence joins TRBV11-3 and TRBJ2-2; 8 bases are a match to TRBD1. Germline V lookup: CDR1 SGHNT, CDR2 YENEEA. The ends lost 3 bases at V and 3 bases at J; junction bases unmatched: 0. The CDR3 spans 14 residues. The CDR3 bases are TGTGCCAGCAGCTTGACAGGGGACACCGGGGAGCTGTTTTTT. This translates into CASSLTGDTGELFF.

The genes are TRBV15 and TRBJ1-4; D ambiguous. V gave up 6 bases and J gave up 8 bases, with 16 bases separating them. CDR3 length: 14 amino acids. Germline CDR1 LNHNV, CDR2 YYDKDF (reference sequence). The CDR3 DNA follows: TGTGCCACCAGAGGGAGCGGATACAACGAAAAACTGTTTTTT. As protein: CATRGSGYNEKLFF.

The sample holds a few counts of this clone. The V gene is TRBV7-8, the J gene TRBJ2-2; 8 positions agree with TRBD2. Unmatched junction bases numbered 17, after V lost 5 bases and J lost 6 bases. The CDR3 loop spans 18 amino acids. Looked up from germline, CDR1 is SGHVS and CDR2 is FQNEAQ. The CDR3 loop reads CASSLTLPGLVMSGELFF. The CDR3 DNA reads as TGTGCCAGCAGCCTCACTTTACCGGGACTAGTAATGTCCGGGGAGCTGTTTTTT. The whole variable domain, remainder taken from reference TRBV7-8 and TRBJ2-2, is GAGVSQSPRYKVAKRGQDVALRCDPISGHVSLFWYQQALGQGPEFLTYFQNEAQLDKSGLPSDRFFAERPEGSVSTLKIQRTQQEDSAVYLCASSLTLPGLVMSGELFFGEGSRLTVL.

The V call is TRBV15, the J call TRBJ1-4; D not certain. The V end was cut by 0 bases, the J end by 5 bases, with 4 bases between. The germline CDR1 and CDR2 sequences are LNHNV and YYDKDF (reference sequence). CDR3 length equals 13 residues. The chain's CDR3 is CATSRDPNEKLFF. As DNA, the CDR3 is TGTGCCACCAGCAGAGACCCAAATGAAAAACTGTTTTTT. Full variable domain (outside the CDR3, taken from reference TRBV15 and TRBJ1-4): DAMVIQNPRYQVTQFGKPVTLSCSQTLNHNVMYWYQQKSSQAPKLLFHYYDKDFNNEADTPDNFQSRRPNTSFCFLDIRSPGLGDTAMYLCATSRDPNEKLFFGSGTQLSVL.